The text below deals with one TCR beta chain. The antigen it binds to is not known. Base quality data are lacking; no much larger clone is found one base away. V loses 4 bases, J loses 3 bases, and the germline ends lie 13 bases apart. Its CDR3 holds 15 amino acids, cysteine through phenylalanine. The CDR3 DNA has 45 bases and is translated from base 1. The germline V gene encodes CDR1 MRHNA and CDR2 SNTAGT. This entry is derived from a study of blood T cell repertoires in COVID-19 (dated by TCRdb to about 2020). About the investigation overall: Samples covering the acute and convalescent phases of COVID-19 were provided by collaborators in the United States, Italy and Spain. The material from the prospective study consisted of cDNA or gDNA derived from T cells, B-cell-depleted T cells, or PBMCs. The dataset comprised deeply sampled blood TCRbeta repertoires from subjects exposed to, actively infected with, or recovered from COVID-19. The repertoires were made available in a free public database intended to serve as a resource for research on the immune response to SARS-CoV-2. Samples came from the ongoing ImmuneRACE study (first 160 participants) plus 1,254 subjects from 6 global collaborators. Nearly every sample came with metadata listing a de-identified subject ID, COVID-19 status, age in years and sex. Where HLA class I and class II types were available, the types were taken from metadata supplied by the sample provider, not from assay-based typing. The research as a whole found: How much clinical and demographic metadata was included differed by source and by participant, and the metadata was provided uncurated.

The immunoSEQ Assay, a bias-controlled multiplex PCR, was used to amplify TCRbeta CDR3 regions from genomic DNA. Per the original workflow: The number of nucleated cells in each sample was estimated from the amplification of reference gene primers within the assay. Sequence reads were collapsed and filtered to measure the absolute abundance of every unique TCRbeta CDR3 rearrangement. For each sample, productive Simpson clonality was calculated by taking the square root of Simpson's diversity index across productive rearrangements. Here the immuneACCESS table is served through TCRdb, limited to in-frame sequences with V and J called. Missing clones are a known gap in these copies; in checked studies unresolved V genes cover under half, and the rest lacks a known reason. That table gives V, J and clone size, and the DNA gave D and trimming. The sample table records 120,000 to 150,000 clones; around four fifths of these occur just once. The top ten clones comprise 35% to 45% of the sample.

Each collaborating institution followed its own protocols to collect whole blood in K2EDTA tubes. For TCRbeta analysis, collaborator samples were shipped as frozen whole blood, as isolated PBMCs, or as DNA extracted from either sample type. The clonotype was recovered from a human donor in a cohort sampled during active COVID-19. Sequenced material: peripheral blood. The sequence is built from TRBV6-4 and TRBJ2-1; possibly the D gene is TRBD2, per 6 matching bases. This receptor has the CDR3 CASSAWLGGYNEQFF. The DNA sequence is as follows: TGTGCCAGCAGTGCTTGGCTGGGGGGCTACAATGAGCAGTTCTTC.